These T cell receptor beta chains were read from a single sample in a study of T cell changes during pregnancy in multiple sclerosis. The data were produced by immunoSEQ multiplex PCR, yet TCRdb's version contains in-frame clones alone and is incomplete. The sample carries over 80,000 clones, roughly nine tenths recorded once. Sequencing was performed on peripheral blood, taken in the second trimester of pregnancy. The source is a female donor in good health, enrolled as a control in a pregnancy study. The CDR3 runs from the conserved cysteine through the conserved F or W. D genes are given only for firm matches. Part of the rows lack a size; the others show once, few, many or a class for expanded clones.

J	D	V	size	DNA	CDR3
TRBJ2-7	.	TRBV5-4	.	TGTGCCAGCAGCCATGTGGGGGGGCGTACCTACGAGCAGTACTTC	CASSHVGGRTYEQYF
TRBJ2-2	.	TRBV25-1	.	TGTGCCAGTTTGACAGAAAACACCGGGGAGCTGTTTTTT	CASLTENTGELFF
TRBJ1-3	.	TRBV7-8	.	TGTGCCAGCAGCTTAGCGAGTCCCGGGGCTGGAAACACCATATATTTT	CASSLASPGAGNTIYF
TRBJ2-7	TRBD1	TRBV5-1	.	TGCGCCAGCAGCCCGCGACAGGGGAGCACAAGCGAGCAGTACTTC	CASSPRQGSTSEQYF
TRBJ1-2	TRBD1	TRBV27	.	TGTGCCAGCAGCCTACGACAGGGGGGATCCCATACCGTCAACTATGGCTACACCTTC	CASSLRQGGSHTVNYGYTF
TRBJ2-7	.	TRBV2	.	TGTGCCAGCAGTGCAGGGCCCACCCGGGAGCAGTACTTC	CASSAGPTREQYF
TRBJ2-3	.	TRBV5-6	.	TGTGCCAGCAGCCGGGTCCTACCTTCTGACACAGATACGCAGTATTTT	CASSRVLPSDTDTQYF
TRBJ1-2	TRBD1	TRBV7-8	.	TGTGCCAGCAGCTTAGCGCGAACAGGGGGCGGTGGCTACACCTTC	CASSLARTGGGGYTF
TRBJ1-1	.	TRBV5-4	.	TGTGCCAGCAGCTTGGGTGTACGAGGGAACACTGAAGCTTTCTTT	CASSLGVRGNTEAFF
TRBJ2-1	TRBD2	TRBV5-1	once	TGCGCCAGCAGCCGGGCTAGCGGGGGCCCCTACAATGAGCAGTTCTTC	CASSRASGGPYNEQFF
TRBJ2-1	TRBD1	TRBV5-1	.	TGCGCCAGCAGCCCGGCGGGACAGGGTTCCTACAATGAGCAGTTCTTC	CASSPAGQGSYNEQFF
TRBJ2-3	TRBD2	TRBV11-1	.	TGTGCCAGCAGCTTAACCCGGACTAGCGGGGGCGCCTCGGATACGCAGTATTTT	CASSLTRTSGGASDTQYF
TRBJ1-3	.	TRBV27	.	TGTGCCAGCAGTTTATCCGGGGTGATCGGAAACACCATATATTTT	CASSLSGVIGNTIYF
TRBJ1-1	TRBD1	TRBV19	.	TGTGCCAGTAGTGCCCAGGGGGCGCAGAACACTGAAGCTTTCTTT	CASSAQGAQNTEAFF
TRBJ2-7	.	TRBV7-2	.	TGTGCCAGCAGTCCTAACGGGGGGCCCTACGAGCAGTACTTC	CASSPNGGPYEQYF
TRBJ1-2	TRBD1	TRBV14	.	TGTGCCAGCAGCCCGTGGGACAGGGCCCGGGCGGGGGATGGCTACACCTTC	CASSPWDRARAGDGYTF
TRBJ2-1	TRBD1	TRBV7-2	.	TGTGCCAGCAGCTTAGCCCACCAACAGGGGTATGAGCAGTTCTTC	CASSLAHQQGYEQFF
TRBJ2-1	.	TRBV11-3	.	TGTGCCAGCAGCTTAGAGGAGGAGCAGTTCTTC	CASSLEEEQFF
TRBJ2-5	.	TRBV23-1	.	TGCGCCAGTTATACAGGGCCGGAGACCCAGTACTTC	CASYTGPETQYF
TRBJ1-1	.	TRBV6-5	.	TGTGCCAGCAGTTACCTGAGGGAAGCTTTCTTT	CASSYLREAFF
TRBJ2-3	.	TRBV5-8	once	TGTGCCAGCAGCTTGGGTGGGGACTCGGATACGCAGTATTTT	CASSLGGDSDTQYF
TRBJ1-6	.	TRBV6-6	.	TGTGCCAGCACCCCCGGGGGGCGCTTGGATTCACCCCTCCACTTT	CASTPGGRLDSPLHF
TRBJ2-7	.	TRBV27	.	TGTGCCAGCAGTTTAAGGCAGGTCTCCTACGAGCAGTACTTC	CASSLRQVSYEQYF
TRBJ1-1	.	TRBV6-4	.	TGTGCCAGCAGCAGCGAGGTGGACACTGAAGCTTTCTTT	CASSSEVDTEAFF
TRBJ1-2	.	TRBV5-1	.	TGCGCCAGCAGCTTGGCGTCAGACTATGGCTACACCTTC	CASSLASDYGYTF
TRBJ2-1	TRBD1	TRBV11-3	.	TGTGCCAGCAGCCAGGACAGGGACTACAATGAGCAGTTCTTC	CASSQDRDYNEQFF
TRBJ1-4	.	TRBV28	.	TGTGCCAGCAGTTCGGGGGAAATCGATGAAAAACTGTTTTTT	CASSSGEIDEKLFF
TRBJ2-6	TRBD2	TRBV5-1	.	TGCGCCAGCAGCTTGAGGACTAGCGGGAGCTCTGGGGCCAACGTCCTGACTTTC	CASSLRTSGSSGANVLTF
TRBJ2-7	TRBD1	TRBV27	.	TGTGCCAGCAGTTACAGGGGAGTCCTCTACGAGCAGTACTTC	CASSYRGVLYEQYF
TRBJ1-5	.	TRBV2	.	TGTGCCAGCAGTGATAAAGCAGGGAAGAATCAGCCCCAGCATTTT	CASSDKAGKNQPQHF
TRBJ1-5	.	TRBV5-1	.	TGCGCCAGCAGCTTGGTTACAGGAAAGGAAGGACAGCCCCAGCATTTT	CASSLVTGKEGQPQHF
TRBJ1-4	.	TRBV19	.	TGTGCCAGTAACATACGTACTAATGAAAAACTGTTTTTT	CASNIRTNEKLFF
TRBJ2-1	TRBD2	TRBV15	.	TGTGCCACCTTTCAGGGGACTAGCGGCAATGAGCAGTTCTTC	CATFQGTSGNEQFF
TRBJ1-2	TRBD1	TRBV6-6	.	TGTGCCAGCAGAATCGGGACAGGTAATGGCTACACCTTC	CASRIGTGNGYTF
TRBJ2-1	.	TRBV6-4	.	TGTGCCAGCAGTGACTCGTACAGTGCGCCCAATGAGCAGTTCTTC	CASSDSYSAPNEQFF
TRBJ2-7	.	TRBV30	.	TGTGCCTGGAGTGTGGGACTGCGGTTGGGGGAGCAGTACTTC	CAWSVGLRLGEQYF
TRBJ1-1	.	TRBV6-5	.	TGTGCCAGCGGTTATCCGACAGGTCTCATGAACACTGAAGCTTTCTTT	CASGYPTGLMNTEAFF
TRBJ1-1	.	TRBV29-1	.	TGCAGGGGCCTAGTGGGGCGGGAAGCTTTCTTT	CRGLVGREAFF
TRBJ2-1	.	TRBV6-5	.	TGTGCCAGCAGTTACGGGGGAGGCGGCTCCTACAATGAGCAGTTCTTC	CASSYGGGGSYNEQFF
TRBJ2-6	.	TRBV7-7	.	TGTGCTAGCAGCTCACAGGGTTTCGGGGCCAACGTCCTGACTTTC	CASSSQGFGANVLTF
TRBJ2-7	TRBD1	TRBV10-3	once	TGTGCCATCAGTGACTCGAATTATATGGGACAGCGAACCTACGAGCAGTACTTC	CAISDSNYMGQRTYEQYF
TRBJ2-3	.	TRBV28	few	TGTGCCAGCAGTTCCCAAACGCAGTATTTT	CASSSQTQYF
TRBJ2-3	TRBD2	TRBV10-1	.	TGCGCCAGCAGCCGATCGGGGGGAGGCACAGATACGCAGTATTTT	CASSRSGGGTDTQYF
TRBJ2-1	TRBD2	TRBV4-3	.	TGCGCCAGCAGCCCCGGACTAGCCAACAATGAGCAGTTCTTC	CASSPGLANNEQFF
TRBJ1-1	.	TRBV5-1	.	TGCGCCAGCAGCTTGAACACAGGGTATATGAACACTGAAGCTTTCTTT	CASSLNTGYMNTEAFF